Detailed here is one TCR beta chain. The junction departs from germline at one end; a sequencing error may be responsible. Additional DNA sequences in this sample encode the identical CDR3. Germline CDR1 reads MDHEN; CDR2 reads SYDVKM. There are 16 residues in the CDR3. How the authors handled the data: Estimation of nucleated cell counts relied on the amplification of reference gene primers. Here immunoSEQ multiplex PCR was the method, and the copy in TCRdb shows in-frame clones only, minus some. For V, J and clone size, that table is used; D and trimming come from the DNA. This sample carries under 65,000 clones, 80% to 90% of them seen once, and the ten largest clones take 1.4%. This sample was included in a study of blood T cell repertoires in COVID-19. The overall study: Whether acute or convalescent, the COVID-19 samples came from the United States, Italy and Spain. PBMCs, B-cell-depleted T cells, or T cells were the source of the cDNA or gDNA that made up the material.

The sequence was obtained from a man aged 55 to 70 with acute or convalescent COVID-19. The chain uses TRBV28 and TRBJ1-2; the match to TRBD1 covers 9 bases. The specimen sequenced was peripheral blood. The CDR3 DNA reads as TGTGCCAGCAGTTTATACAGACAGGGGGGCAACTATGGTTACACCTTC. Its protein product is CASSLYRQGGNYGYTF.